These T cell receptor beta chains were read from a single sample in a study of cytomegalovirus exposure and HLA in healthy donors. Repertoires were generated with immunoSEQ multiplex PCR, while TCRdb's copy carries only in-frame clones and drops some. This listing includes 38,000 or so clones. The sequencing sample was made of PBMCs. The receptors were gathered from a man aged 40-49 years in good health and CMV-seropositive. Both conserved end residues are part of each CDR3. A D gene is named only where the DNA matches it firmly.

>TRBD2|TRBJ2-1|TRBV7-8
CASSWGLGSGAGGSSQFF
TGTGCCAGCAGCTGGGGCTTGGGCTCGGGGGCGGGAGGATCCTCGCAGTTCTTC
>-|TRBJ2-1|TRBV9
CASSASPNEQFF
TGTGCCAGCAGCGCTAGTCCAAATGAGCAGTTCTTC
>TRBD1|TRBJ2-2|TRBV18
CASSPWTGNTGELFF
TGTGCCAGCTCACCCTGGACAGGGAACACCGGGGAGCTGTTTTTT
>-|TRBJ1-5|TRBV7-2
CASSTQGFGNQPQHF
TGTGCCAGCAGCACCCAGGGCTTTGGCAATCAGCCCCAGCATTTT
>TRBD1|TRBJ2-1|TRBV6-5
CASSKDRGLNNEQFF
TGTGCCAGCAGCAAAGACAGGGGGCTCAACAATGAGCAGTTCTTC
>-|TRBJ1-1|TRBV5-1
CASSLYSGVEAFF
TGCGCCAGCAGCCTCTACTCAGGGGTCGAAGCTTTCTTT
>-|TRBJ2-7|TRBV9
CASSPEGRATQGQYF
TGTGCCAGCAGCCCAGAAGGAAGGGCTACCCAGGGGCAGTACTTC
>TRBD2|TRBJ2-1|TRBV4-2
CASSQDYEAGGSAYNEQFF
TGTGCCAGCAGCCAAGATTACGAAGCGGGAGGCTCCGCTTACAATGAGCAGTTCTTC
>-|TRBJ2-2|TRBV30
CAWSINGRPTGELFF
TGTGCCTGGAGCATCAATGGCAGGCCCACCGGGGAGCTGTTTTTT
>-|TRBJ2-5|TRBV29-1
CSVQQGPIGAQYF
TGCAGCGTTCAACAGGGCCCGATAGGGGCCCAGTACTTC
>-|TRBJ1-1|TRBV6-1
CASRRLEGAFF
TGTGCCAGCAGGCGCCTGGAGGGAGCTTTCTTT
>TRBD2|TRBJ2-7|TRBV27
CASIRLAGGPPEQYF
TGTGCCAGCATCAGGCTAGCGGGAGGGCCTCCCGAGCAGTACTTC
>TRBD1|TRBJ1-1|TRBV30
CAWSVQGAPEAFF
TGTGCCTGGAGTGTACAGGGGGCCCCTGAAGCTTTCTTT
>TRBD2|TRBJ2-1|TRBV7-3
CASSLTLAGVGNEQFF
TGTGCCAGCAGCTTAACCCTAGCGGGAGTTGGCAATGAGCAGTTCTTC
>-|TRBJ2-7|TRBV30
CAWSGVSGGYEQYF
TGTGCCTGGAGTGGAGTCTCCGGGGGCTACGAGCAGTACTTC
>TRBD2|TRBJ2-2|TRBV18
CASSPPGLAGSAGELFF
TGTGCCAGCTCACCACCGGGACTAGCGGGATCGGCCGGGGAGCTGTTTTTT
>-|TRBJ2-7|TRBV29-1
CSVRWSSYEQYF
TGCAGCGTACGGTGGAGCTCCTACGAGCAGTACTTC
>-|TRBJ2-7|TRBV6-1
CASSPHRDIPHEQYF
TGTGCCAGCAGTCCGCATCGGGACATCCCCCACGAGCAGTACTTC
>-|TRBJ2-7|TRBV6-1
CASSEAAPEQYF
TGTGCCAGCAGTGAAGCGGCACCAGAGCAGTACTTC
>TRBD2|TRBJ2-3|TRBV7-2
CASSLVAGGRTDTQYF
TGTGCCAGCAGCCTAGTAGCGGGAGGGAGGACAGATACGCAGTATTTT
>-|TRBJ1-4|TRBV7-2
CASHGQTTNEKLFF
TGTGCCAGCCACGGACAGACAACTAATGAAAAACTGTTTTTT
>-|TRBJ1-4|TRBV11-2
CASSQEGEKLFF
TGTGCCAGCAGCCAGGAGGGAGAAAAACTGTTTTTT
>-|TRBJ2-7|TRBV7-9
CASSHRESYEQYF
TGTGCCAGCAGCCACCGGGAATCCTACGAGCAGTACTTC
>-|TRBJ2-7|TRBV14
CASSQVASHEQYF
TGTGCCAGCAGCCAGGTAGCGTCCCACGAGCAGTACTTC
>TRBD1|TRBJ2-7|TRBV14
CASSIGTGGSYEQYF
TGTGCCAGCAGCATAGGGACAGGGGGCTCCTACGAGCAGTACTTC
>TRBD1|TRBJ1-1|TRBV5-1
CASSPTGDTEAFF
TGCGCCAGCAGCCCGACAGGGGACACTGAAGCTTTCTTT
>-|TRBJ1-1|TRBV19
CASSIVTGRDTEAFF
TGTGCCAGTAGTATAGTCACAGGGCGGGACACTGAAGCTTTCTTT
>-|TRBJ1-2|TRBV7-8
CASSLGTPLYGYTF
TGTGCCAGCAGCTTAGGGACACCTCTCTATGGCTACACCTTC